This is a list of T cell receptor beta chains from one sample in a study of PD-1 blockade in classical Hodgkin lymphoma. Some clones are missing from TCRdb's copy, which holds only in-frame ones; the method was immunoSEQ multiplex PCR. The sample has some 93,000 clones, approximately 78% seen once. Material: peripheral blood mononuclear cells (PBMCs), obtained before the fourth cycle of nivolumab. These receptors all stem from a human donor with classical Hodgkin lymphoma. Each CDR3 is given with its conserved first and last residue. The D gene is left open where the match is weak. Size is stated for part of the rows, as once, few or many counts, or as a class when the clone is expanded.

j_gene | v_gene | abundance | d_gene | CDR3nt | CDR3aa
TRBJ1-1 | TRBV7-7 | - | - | TGTGCCAGCAGCCAGAAGGCGGGCGGTGAAGCTTTCTTT | CASSQKAGGEAFF
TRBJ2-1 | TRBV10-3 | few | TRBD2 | TGTGCCATCAGTGTACCGACTAGCGGGAGTATCTACAATGAGCAGTTCTTC | CAISVPTSGSIYNEQFF
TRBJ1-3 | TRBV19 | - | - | TGTGCCAGTAGGTTGGGACAATACAGACTCTCTGGAAACACCATATATTTT | CASRLGQYRLSGNTIYF
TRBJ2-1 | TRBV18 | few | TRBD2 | TGTGCCAGCTCAAAAAGTGATAGCGGGGGCAATGAGCAGTTCTTC | CASSKSDSGGNEQFF
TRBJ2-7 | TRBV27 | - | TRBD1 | TGTGCCAGCAGACGACAGGGGGAGAACTACGAGCAGTACTTC | CASRRQGENYEQYF
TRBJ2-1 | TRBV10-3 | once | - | TGTGCCATCAATGGGCCCCGGGAAAATGAGCAGTTCTTC | CAINGPRENEQFF
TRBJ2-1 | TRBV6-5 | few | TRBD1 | TGTGCCAGCAATCCGGGACAGGCCCAATACAATGAGCAGTTCTTC | CASNPGQAQYNEQFF
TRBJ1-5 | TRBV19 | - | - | TGTGCCAGTAGTATAGTGTTGAGGGATCAGCCCCAGCATTTT | CASSIVLRDQPQHF
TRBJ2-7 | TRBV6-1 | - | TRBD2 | TGTGCCAGCAGTGGCGGGACTAGCGGGTCCCACGAGCAGTACTTC | CASSGGTSGSHEQYF
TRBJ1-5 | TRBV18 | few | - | TGTGCCAGCTCACCCCTCGGTAGGGCTAATCAGCCCCAGCATTTT | CASSPLGRANQPQHF
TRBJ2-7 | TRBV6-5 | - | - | TGTGCCAGCAGTTACTACGGACAGAACTACGAGCAGTACTTC | CASSYYGQNYEQYF
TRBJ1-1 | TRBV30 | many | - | TGTGCCTGGAAAAGGGAAGGAGGAGCTTTCTTT | CAWKREGGAFF
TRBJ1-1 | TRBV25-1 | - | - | TGTGCCAGCGGGAAGGGACAGAACACTGAAGCTTTCTTT | CASGKGQNTEAFF
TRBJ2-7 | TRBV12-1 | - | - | TGTGCCAGCAGCTTTGACGTTGGGCTAACCTTTCCCTACGAGCAGTACTTC | CASSFDVGLTFPYEQYF
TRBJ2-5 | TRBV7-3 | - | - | TGTGCCAGCAGCTTAAACGGTGGGCAAGAGACCCAGTACTTC | CASSLNGGQETQYF
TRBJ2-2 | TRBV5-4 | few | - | TGTGCCAGCAGCTTGGGGGTGGACACCGGGGAGCTGTTTTTT | CASSLGVDTGELFF